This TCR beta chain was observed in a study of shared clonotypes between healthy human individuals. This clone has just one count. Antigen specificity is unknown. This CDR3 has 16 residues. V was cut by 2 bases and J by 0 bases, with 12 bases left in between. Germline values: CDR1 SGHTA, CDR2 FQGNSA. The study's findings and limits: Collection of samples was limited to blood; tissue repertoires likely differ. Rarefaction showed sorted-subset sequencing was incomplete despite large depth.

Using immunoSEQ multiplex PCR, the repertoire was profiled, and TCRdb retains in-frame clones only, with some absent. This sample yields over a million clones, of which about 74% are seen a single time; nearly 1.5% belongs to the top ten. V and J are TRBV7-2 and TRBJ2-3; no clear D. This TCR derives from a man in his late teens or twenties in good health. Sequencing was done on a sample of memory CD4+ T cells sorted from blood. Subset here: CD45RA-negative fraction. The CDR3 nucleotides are TGTGCCAGCAGCTTAACAGTCCGGGTTAGCACAGATACGCAGTATTTT. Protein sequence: CASSLTVRVSTDTQYF. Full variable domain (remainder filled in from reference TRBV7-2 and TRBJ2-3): GAGVSQSPSNKVTEKGKDVELRCDPISGHTALYWYRQSLGQGLEFLIYFQGNSAPDKSGLPSDRFSAERTGGSVSTLTIQRTQQEDSAVYLCASSLTVRVSTDTQYFGPGTRLTVL.